A single sample is the source of the 29 T cell receptor beta chains below, sequenced in a study of cytomegalovirus exposure and HLA in healthy donors. The PCR contained 60 Vbeta and 13 Jbeta primers. TCRdb's table, derived via immunoSEQ multiplex PCR, lists solely in-frame clones and lacks some. The sample lists about 70,000 clones; 74% were seen once. Sequencing was performed on PBMCs. Receptors were obtained from a woman aged 55-70 years in good health and CMV-seropositive.

The rearrangement links TRBV6-6 to TRBJ2-4; TRBD1 matches 7 bases. CDR3 length: 14 amino acids. V lost 10 bases, J lost 3 bases, and 9 bases stayed unmatched. Germline CDR1 and CDR2: MNHNY and SVGAGI (reference sequence). The CDR3 loop reads CATMTGTSKNIQYF. In DNA form, the CDR3 reads TGTGCCACGATGACAGGGACAAGCAAAAACATTCAGTACTTC.

In regard to this clone: The same CDR3 can be traced to other DNA sequences in this sample. The chain recombines TRBV5-4 with TRBJ2-1; a weak D match, TRBD2 (5 bases). The length of the CDR3 is 15 residues. CDR1 and CDR2 from the germline V gene are SGHNT and YYREEE (reference sequence). V lost 0 bases, J lost 0 bases, and 7 bases lay in between. The CDR3 is CASSLGGSSYNEQFF. The CDR3 DNA reads as TGTGCCAGCAGCTTGGGTGGGAGCTCCTACAATGAGCAGTTCTTC.

The chain recombines TRBV5-4 with TRBJ2-5; TRBD2 aligns across 10 bases. The germline gives CDR1 SGHNT, CDR2 YYREEE (reference sequence). The CDR3 contains 16 residues. J lost 4 bases, V lost 5 bases, and 11 bases had no gene match. In DNA, the CDR3 is TGTGCCAGCAGTAAACCGACTAGCGGGTATACAGAGACCCAGTACTTC. Protein: CASSKPTSGYTETQYF.

This clone was detected a few times. The genes are TRBV6-6 and TRBJ2-7, with 7 nucleotides matching TRBD1. J lost 1 base, V lost 5 bases, and 8 bases had no gene match. Germline CDR1 and CDR2: MNHNY and SVGAGI (reference sequence). The length of the CDR3 is 15 residues. The CDR3 sequence is CASSPPGQVSYEQYF. As DNA, the CDR3 is TGTGCCAGCAGTCCCCCTGGACAGGTATCCTACGAGCAGTACTTC.

V is TRBV5-4 and J is TRBJ1-2; D is unresolved. Trimming shortened V by 2 bases and J by 5 bases, and 7 bases separated the two germline ends. Germline assignment: CDR1 SGHNT and CDR2 YYREEE (reference sequence). The CDR3 totals 12 residues. The CDR3 DNA follows: TGTGCCAGCAGCTTAACACAGTATGGCTACACCTTC. Residues: CASSLTQYGYTF.

The V gene is TRBV5-1, the J gene TRBJ2-3; 11 bases fit TRBD2. CDR1 is SGHRS, CDR2 YFSETQ, per germline. After removal of 4 bases from V and 2 bases from J, the junction contained 9 bases not matched to a gene. The CDR3 totals 17 residues. This CDR3 is CASSPGTSGGHTDTQYF. The CDR3 coding sequence is TGCGCCAGCAGCCCAGGTACTAGCGGGGGACACACAGATACGCAGTATTTT.

The V call is TRBV10-1, the J call TRBJ1-1, with no clear D. V lost 0 bases, J lost 4 bases, and 9 bases lay in between. Looked up from germline, CDR1 is WNHNN and CDR2 is SYGVQD (reference sequence). CDR3 length: 14 residues. The CDR3 protein is CASSESWAPTEAFF. As DNA, the CDR3 is TGCGCCAGCAGTGAGTCATGGGCCCCCACTGAAGCTTTCTTT.

The chain couples TRBV27 to TRBJ1-2, with a possible D match to TRBD1 (5 bases). Trimming took 3 bases from V and 4 from J, leaving 9 bases between them. The CDR3 loop spans 13 amino acids. Germline CDR1 and CDR2: MNHEY and SMNVEV (reference sequence). CDR3 protein: CASSLGTGYGYTF. The CDR3 DNA follows: TGTGCCAGCAGTTTGGGGACTGGCTATGGCTACACCTTC.

The rearrangement uses TRBV30 and TRBJ2-1; 9 bases align to TRBD2. Per germline, CDR1 GTSNPN and CDR2 SVGIG (reference sequence). Trimming took 4 bases from V and 0 from J; bases not matched to a gene: 7. This CDR3 contains 16 residues. As DNA, the CDR3 is TGTGCCTGGACGGGGCGGGAGGGCCCCTCCTACAATGAGCAGTTCTTC. This encodes CAWTGREGPSYNEQFF. Looking up the rest from reference TRBV30 and TRBJ2-1 gives the full variable domain: SQTIHQWPATLVQPVGSPLSLECTVEGTSNPNLYWYRQAAGRGLQLLFYSVGIGQISSEVPQNLSASRPQDRQFILSSKKLLLSDSGFYLCAWTGREGPSYNEQFFGPGTRLTVL.

The chain is built from TRBV11-2 and TRBJ2-2; possible D gene TRBD1, 5 bases. Trimming shortened V by 3 bases and J by 3 bases, and 14 bases separated the two germline ends. CDR1 SGHAT and CDR2 FQNNGV come from the germline V gene. The CDR3 runs to 16 residues. The CDR3 nucleotides read TGTGCCAGCAGCTTTCATGCTGGGGCGGACACCGGGGAGCTGTTTTTT. Amino acid sequence: CASSFHAGADTGELFF.

The chain combines TRBV29-1 with TRBJ2-7; tentative D call: TRBD1 (6 bases). The CDR3 has 15 residues. Per germline, CDR1 SQVTM and CDR2 ANQGSEA. V was trimmed by 1 base and J by 3 bases, leaving 16 bases between them. CDR3 coding DNA: TGCAGCGTTGAAGTAACACAGGGAGCAAACTACGAGCAGTACTTC. Protein: CSVEVTQGANYEQYF.

Written as DNA, the CDR3 is TGCGCCAGCAGCTTGGCCCAAGGGACTAGCCAAGAGACCCAGTACTTC. Encoded protein: CASSLAQGTSQETQYF. V is TRBV5-1 and J is TRBJ2-5; 8 positions match TRBD2. Germline CDR1 and CDR2: SGHRS and YFSETQ. Trimming at V came to 0 bases and at J to 1 base, leaving 5 bases not matched to a gene. The CDR3 is 16 residues long. The full variable domain, completed using reference TRBV5-1 and TRBJ2-5, is KAGVTQTPRYLIKTRGQQVTLSCSPISGHRSVSWYQQTPGQGLQFLFEYFSETQRNKGNFPGRFSGRQFSNSRSEMNVSTLELGDSALYLCASSLAQGTSQETQYFGPGTRLLVL.

The chain joins TRBV2 to TRBJ2-1; tentative D call: TRBD2 (5 bases). Germline V gene sequence: CDR1 SNHLY, CDR2 FYNNEI. Trimming pared 8 bases from V and 3 bases from J, leaving 11 bases between. There are 13 residues in the CDR3. The CDR3 sequence: CASRSGLYNEQFF. Written as DNA, the CDR3 is TGTGCCAGCCGGAGCGGACTCTACAATGAGCAGTTCTTC. Complete variable domain (other parts from reference TRBV2 and TRBJ2-1): EPEVTQTPSHQVTQMGQEVILRCVPISNHLYFYWYRQILGQKVEFLVSFYNNEISEKSEIFDDQFSVERPDGSNFTLKIRSTKLEDSAMYFCASRSGLYNEQFFGPGTRLTVL.

This clone was picked up one time. This chain joins TRBV18 and TRBJ1-2; the match to TRBD1 covers 8 bases. The CDR3 is 16 amino acids. Germline assignment: CDR1 KGHSH and CDR2 LQKENI. Trimming removed 6 bases from V and 6 bases from J; junction bases left unmatched: 15. Written as DNA, the CDR3 is TGTGCCAGCTCCTTGACAGGGGAAGAATCGTTCCATGGCTACACCTTC. Its translation: CASSLTGEESFHGYTF.

The chain is built from TRBV7-2 and TRBJ2-3, with 11 bases lining up with TRBD2. The CDR3 runs 16 residues. Trimming at V came to 3 bases and at J to 2 bases, leaving 4 bases not matched to a gene. CDR1 is SGHTA and CDR2 is FQGNSA in the germline V gene. CDR3 in amino acids: CASSFLAGGFTDTQYF. CDR3 sequence (DNA): TGTGCCAGCAGCTTTCTAGCGGGGGGTTTCACAGATACGCAGTATTTT.

This clone was counted once. The genes are TRBV4-1 and TRBJ2-2; tentatively, D is TRBD1 (6 bases). This CDR3 is 19 amino acids long. V was trimmed by 0 bases and J by 5 bases, leaving 22 bases between them. The germline V gene encodes CDR1 MGHRA and CDR2 YSYEKL. CDR3 DNA: TGCGCCAGCAGCCAAGATGAAGGGGGAGTTTTTAGTGAAACCGGGGAGCTGTTTTTT. This translates into CASSQDEGGVFSETGELFF.

There are a few counts of this clone. This rearrangement joins TRBV2 to TRBJ1-2, with a weak D call TRBD1 (6 bases). Germline V gene lookup returns CDR1 SNHLY and CDR2 FYNNEI. There are 13 residues in the CDR3. Trimming took off 10 bases at V and 2 bases at J, with 14 bases between the two ends. Written as DNA, the CDR3 is TGTGCCACCCATTCGGACAGCAACTATGGCTACACCTTC. Amino acid sequence: CATHSDSNYGYTF.

This chain joins TRBV5-1 and TRBJ1-1; D possibly corresponds to TRBD1 (5 bases). V lost 4 bases to trimming and J lost 5 bases, with 15 bases between them. The CDR3 runs 14 residues. Germline CDR1 is SGHRS and CDR2 is YFSETQ. The CDR3 spells CASSKDTLRTEAFF. Here the CDR3 DNA reads TGCGCCAGCAGCAAGGACACCTTGCGGACTGAAGCTTTCTTT.

This chain joins TRBV30 and TRBJ2-1; weak D call: TRBD2 (6 bases). The CDR3 is made up of 16 amino acids. Trimming left V 1 base short and J 4 bases short, with 17 bases between. The V gene's germline CDR1 is GTSNPN and CDR2 SVGIG (reference sequence). The DNA for the CDR3 is TGTGCCTGGAGTGGTGCGGGGACCCACCAGTACAATGAGCAGTTCTTC. Translating gives CAWSGAGTHQYNEQFF.

The V gene is TRBV28, the J gene TRBJ2-2, with D perhaps matching TRBD2 (6 bases). Trimming removed 5 bases at V and 2 bases at J, with 12 bases between. The CDR3 has 15 amino acids. From germline, CDR1 is MDHEN and CDR2 SYDVKM. The CDR3 DNA sequence: TGTGCCAGCAGTCCGGCACTAGCAAACACCGGGGAGCTGTTTTTT. This sequence encodes CASSPALANTGELFF.

The chain links TRBV11-2 to TRBJ2-3, with D possibly matching TRBD2 (6 bases). CDR3 length: 15 residues. Trimming removed 1 base from V and 3 bases from J, with 11 bases in between. Germline CDR1 reads SGHAT; CDR2 reads FQNNGV. The CDR3 DNA is TGTGCCAGCAGCTTAGCCGGACTATCGACAGATACGCAGTATTTT. Residues: CASSLAGLSTDTQYF.

J is TRBJ2-1 and V is TRBV12-5; TRBD1 might be the D (6 bases). The CDR3 contains 14 residues. CDR1 and CDR2 (germline): LGHNT, FRNRAP. Trimming took off 6 bases at V and 1 base at J, with 10 bases between the two ends. CDR3 nucleotides: TGTGCTAGTGGGGTGGACAGATCCTACAATGAGCAGTTCTTC. Translating it yields CASGVDRSYNEQFF.

For the CDR3, the DNA is TGTGCCAGCAGCGCGAGACTAGCGGGACCCTACAATGAGCAGTTCTTC. The encoded protein is CASSARLAGPYNEQFF. The chain uses TRBV9 and TRBJ2-1, with TRBD2 matching over 11 bases. V was pared by 3 bases and J by 2 bases, with 4 bases of the junction left unmatched. CDR1 is SGDLS, CDR2 YYNGEE, per germline. There are 16 residues in the CDR3. Supplemented by reference TRBV9 and TRBJ2-1, the full variable domain reads DSGVTQTPKHLITATGQRVTLRCSPRSGDLSVYWYQQSLDQGLQFLIQYYNGEERAKGNILERFSAQQFPDLHSELNLSSLELGDSALYFCASSARLAGPYNEQFFGPGTRLTVL.

This clone occurred a few times. This sequence joins TRBV5-6 and TRBJ1-6; D is unclear. Germline CDR1 SGHDT, CDR2 YYEEEE. V was clipped by 5 bases and J by 0 bases, with 9 bases between them. The CDR3 loop spans 15 amino acids. DNA for the CDR3: TGTGCCAGCAGTTTCGTCCGCTCCTATAATTCACCCCTCCACTTT. It translates to CASSFVRSYNSPLHF.

The chain combines TRBV9 with TRBJ1-5, with D possibly being TRBD1 (5 bases). Trimming took off 7 bases at V and 5 bases at J, with 16 bases between the two ends. The CDR3 length is 14 residues. Germline V gene data show CDR1 as SGDLS and CDR2 as YYNGEE. CDR3 coding DNA: TGTGCCAGCTCCCTACGGGGGGATGATCAGCCCCAGCATTTT. This sequence encodes CASSLRGDDQPQHF.

This clone was observed a handful of times. The rearrangement uses TRBV5-5 and TRBJ1-1; no clear D gene. Germline lookup yields CDR1 SGHKS and CDR2 YYEKEE (reference sequence). CDR3 length: 16 amino acids. V lost 6 bases, J lost 0 bases, and 18 bases lay in between. CDR3 region: CASIRQLNVMNTEAFF. CDR3 sequence (DNA): TGTGCCAGCATCAGGCAGCTCAATGTCATGAACACTGAAGCTTTCTTT.

The genes are TRBV7-8 and TRBJ2-1, with TRBD2 as a possible D gene (5 bases). The V gene lost 6 bases and the J gene lost 3 bases, with 15 bases spanning the gap. This CDR3 is 15 amino acids long. Germline-derived CDR1 and CDR2 are SGHVS and FQNEAQ. The CDR3: CASSRTATGYNEQFF. CDR3 DNA: TGTGCCAGCAGTCGGACTGCTACGGGCTACAATGAGCAGTTCTTC.

This sequence joins TRBV9 and TRBJ1-3, with 8 bases fitting TRBD1. CDR1 and CDR2 from the germline V gene are SGDLS and YYNGEE. CDR3 length: 15 amino acids. V trimming: 3 bases; J trimming: 2 bases; junction bases outside the gene matches: 4. The CDR3 sequence: CASSAEDRAGNTIYF. CDR3 DNA: TGTGCCAGCAGCGCGGAGGACAGGGCTGGAAACACCATATATTTT.

The chain joins TRBV12-5 to TRBJ1-4; D uncertain. Germline V CDR1 and CDR2: LGHNT, FRNRAP. V lost 5 bases and J 7 bases, leaving 11 bases between the germline ends. The CDR3 runs 13 residues. The CDR3 loop is CASGLAGGEKLFF. The CDR3 DNA is TGTGCTAGTGGTCTTGCGGGCGGTGAAAAACTGTTTTTT.